What follows are 19 T cell receptor beta chains derived from one specimen sequenced in a study of CD8+CD57+ T cells in acquired aplastic anemia (dated by TCRdb to the late 2010s). The sequencer listed for this sample is Illumina HiSeq 2000. Genomic DNA was used as template for profiling of TCR beta VDJ combinations and CDR3 sequences. TCRdb passed the public sequencing reads through fastp at Q25 and MiXCR, retaining productive beta sequences. Every distinct CDR3 protein forms one entry, paired with its most common genes and DNA. This sample has 100,000 to 150,000 distinct CDR3 sequences in its table, and 48% of those were observed once. Of the sample, 2% to 3% falls within the top ten clones. The sample was sorted CD4+, CD8+, or CD8+CD57+ T cells (not recorded which) from PBMCs. Every receptor here comes from a human donor in good health, serving as a control.

Worth noting for this clonotype: This could be a read error, since a much larger clone is one nucleotide away. This chain connects TRBV7-3 to TRBJ2-2; D may correspond to TRBD1 or TRBD2 (6 bases each). The CDR3 is made up of 16 amino acids. Per the germline V gene, CDR1 is SGHTA and CDR2 is FQGTGA. CDR3 loop: CASSLAWGPNTGGLFF. Written as DNA, the CDR3 is TGTGCCAGCAGCTTAGCCTGGGGGCCGAACACCGGGGGGCTGTTTTTT.

This clonotype has just a few counts. The genes are TRBV15 and TRBJ2-3; D call uncertain. The CDR3 totals 13 residues. The germline V gene has CDR1 LNHNV and CDR2 YYDKDF (reference sequence). The V end lost 4 bases, the J end lost 1 base, and 6 bases lay between the germline ends. CDR3 amino acids: CATSIQGTDTQYF. As DNA, the CDR3 is TGTGCCACCAGCATCCAGGGCACAGATACGCAGTATTTT.

The rearrangement joins TRBV10-3 to TRBJ1-2; 7 nucleotides line up with TRBD1. The CDR3 extends over 15 amino acids. V was clipped by 4 bases and J by 5 bases; unmatched bases: 10. CDR1 ENHRY and CDR2 SYGVKD come from the germline V gene. The CDR3 reads CAISARLGTEYGYTF. The CDR3 coding sequence is TGTGCCATCAGTGCTAGACTCGGGACAGAGTATGGCTACACCTTC.

About this clonotype: The germline gene is not matched at one end of the junction; a read error may be the cause. The J gene is TRBJ2-5, the V gene TRBV10-3; D remains unclear. The CDR3 length is 11 residues. Germline lookup yields CDR1 ENHRY and CDR2 SYGVKD. Here the CDR3 reads CATSESETQYF. The CDR3 DNA reads as TGTGCCACCAGTGAGTCGGAGACCCAGTACTTC.

Many counts were recorded for this clonotype. The V gene is TRBV30, the J gene TRBJ1-2; 8 bases agree with TRBD1. J gave up 5 bases and V 1 base, and 3 bases lay outside the gene matches. Germline lookup yields CDR1 GTSNPN and CDR2 SVGIG (reference sequence). The CDR3 contains 13 residues. The CDR3 protein is CAWSETGEYGYTF. The DNA of the CDR3 is TGTGCCTGGAGTGAGACAGGGGAGTATGGCTACACCTTC.

This clonotype was found a few times. The V call is TRBV7-2, the J call TRBJ1-4; a weak D match, TRBD1 (6 bases). CDR3 size: 13 residues. Trimming left V 2 bases short and J 8 bases short, with 9 bases between. Germline V CDR1 and CDR2: SGHTA, FQGNSA. As DNA, the CDR3 is TGTGCCAGCAGCTTAAACAGGGTGGAAAAACTGTTTTTT. Protein sequence: CASSLNRVEKLFF.

This clonotype showed up just a few times. V usage is TRBV20-1 and J usage is TRBJ2-7; D perhaps matches TRBD2 (6 bases). The V end lost 5 bases, the J end lost 3 bases, and 11 bases lay between the germline ends. The V gene's germline CDR1 is DFQATT and CDR2 SNEGSKA (reference sequence). The CDR3 totals 12 residues. Here the CDR3 reads CSALPGLYEQYF. CDR3 in DNA: TGCAGTGCTCTGCCGGGACTCTACGAGCAGTACTTC.

This chain uses TRBV10-3 with TRBJ1-5, with a possible D match to TRBD1 (5 bases). The V end lost 5 bases, the J end lost 5 bases, and 13 bases lay between the germline ends. Germline assignment: CDR1 ENHRY and CDR2 SYGVKD. The CDR3 covers 14 residues. CDR3 sequence (DNA): TGTGCCATCAGTTTCGACAGATTCGATCAGCCCCAGCATTTT. Translated, it gives CAISFDRFDQPQHF.

The rearrangement uses TRBV2 and TRBJ1-6; no firm D call. This CDR3 comprises 15 residues. Germline V gives CDR1 SNHLY, CDR2 FYNNEI. V was trimmed by 0 bases and J by 9 bases, leaving 12 bases between them. The CDR3 loop reads CASSEAGSNGSPLHF. The CDR3 region has the DNA TGTGCCAGCAGTGAAGCGGGGAGTAATGGTTCACCCCTCCACTTT.

As to this clonotype: A junction end diverges from the germline sequence, so it may reflect a read error. The rearrangement joins TRBV2 to TRBJ1-2; D call uncertain. The V gene's germline CDR1 is SNHLY and CDR2 FYNNEI. The CDR3 consists of 14 residues. In nucleotides, the CDR3 is TGTGCTAGCAGTGAATTAGGAGGGAGGATGAGCTACACCTTC. Amino acid sequence: CASSELGGRMSYTF.

This clonotype has ten or more counts. The chain uses TRBV4-3 and TRBJ1-2, with 8 bases identical to TRBD1. Trimming at V came to 3 bases and at J to 1 base, leaving 4 bases not matched to a gene. The CDR3 spans 15 residues. Germline lookup yields CDR1 LGHNA and CDR2 YSLEER. The CDR3 sequence is CASSHMDRDNYGYTF. The CDR3 DNA reads TGCGCCAGCAGCCATATGGACAGGGATAACTATGGCTACACCTTC.

This clonotype was recorded at least ten times. V is TRBV5-1 and J is TRBJ1-1, with TRBD1 identical over 9 bases. Germline CDR1 reads SGHRS; CDR2 reads YFSETQ. V was pared by 3 bases and J by 4 bases, with 7 bases of the junction left unmatched. The CDR3 runs 15 residues. CDR3 in amino acids: CASSSYTGGGTEAFF. CDR3 DNA: TGCGCCAGCAGCTCATACACAGGGGGCGGCACTGAAGCTTTCTTT.

This clonotype was seen repeatedly, ten times or more. The chain combines TRBV12-3 or TRBV12-4 with TRBJ1-6; D is undetermined. Trimming left V 0 bases short and J 10 bases short, with 16 bases between. This CDR3 contains 16 residues. The CDR3 region is CASSLASWALSSPLHF. The CDR3 nucleotides are TGTGCCAGCAGTTTAGCGTCATGGGCCCTAAGCTCACCCCTCCACTTT.

The sample holds one count of this clonotype. Here the CDR3 reads CATSTPSTGSRQPQHF. As DNA, the CDR3 is TGTGCCACCAGCACCCCGTCGACAGGTTCAAGGCAGCCCCAGCATTTT. The V and J genes are TRBV15 and TRBJ1-5, with D possibly matching TRBD1 (6 bases). This CDR3 has 16 amino acids. Germline CDR1 reads LNHNV; CDR2 reads YYDKDF (reference sequence). Between the trimmed V and J ends, which lost 4 bases and 7 bases, there was a span of 20 bases.

This chain uses TRBV5-1 with TRBJ1-2; 8 positions agree with TRBD1. Germline assignment: CDR1 SGHRS and CDR2 YFSETQ. The CDR3 spans 17 residues. V gave up 0 bases and J gave up 2 bases; unmatched junction bases: 9. The CDR3 region has the DNA TGCGCCAGCAGCTTGGACAGCAGGGGGCGTGCGAACTATGGCTACACCTTC. Protein: CASSLDSRGRANYGYTF.

Remarks on this clonotype: Because it lacks the conserved phenylalanine or tryptophan at the end, this CDR3 is likely a read error. The chain recombines TRBV6-5 with TRBJ2-2, with D tentatively TRBD1 or TRBD2 (5 bases each). Trimming stripped 2 bases from V and 4 bases from J, with 11 bases between. CDR3 size: 15 residues. Germline CDR1 and CDR2: MNHEY and SVGAGI. The CDR3 is CASSYEGRITGELFS. As DNA, the CDR3 is TGTGCCAGCAGTTACGAGGGGAGAATCACCGGGGAGCTGTTTTCT.

This clonotype was recorded at least ten times. The chain combines TRBV5-1 with TRBJ2-7; 9 positions agree with TRBD2. The V segment lost 4 bases and the J segment 0 bases; nucleotides outside the gene matches: 14. There are 18 residues in the CDR3. CDR1 and CDR2 (germline): SGHRS, YFSETQ. The CDR3 here is CASSLFMRLAESSYEQYF. Here the CDR3 DNA reads TGCGCCAGCAGCCTATTTATGCGACTAGCGGAGAGCTCCTACGAGCAGTACTTC.

This clonotype was detected once. The chain couples TRBV19 to TRBJ2-7, with 11 bases identical to TRBD2. The J segment lost 2 bases and the V segment lost 3 bases, leaving 6 bases of the junction unmatched. CDR3 length equals 16 residues. The germline V gene encodes CDR1 LNHDA and CDR2 SQIVND (reference sequence). This chain's CDR3 is CASSIGLAGGPYEQYF. The CDR3 DNA follows: TGTGCCAGTAGTATCGGATTAGCGGGGGGGCCCTACGAGCAGTACTTC.

V gene TRBV10-3 combines with J gene TRBJ2-7; 8 bases fit TRBD2. The CDR3 length is 14 residues. The trim removed 4 bases at V and 2 bases at J, leaving 4 bases unmatched. The V gene's germline CDR1 is ENHRY and CDR2 SYGVKD. The CDR3 protein is CAISVAGGAYEQYF. The CDR3 nucleotides read TGTGCCATCAGTGTAGCCGGGGGGGCCTACGAGCAGTACTTC.